A selection of T cell receptor beta chains follows, all from one sample in a study of cytomegalovirus exposure and HLA in healthy donors. TCRdb's copy holds only in-frame clones and misses some; the assay was immunoSEQ multiplex PCR. This repertoire includes about 110,000 clones. The specimen was PBMCs. Source of these receptors: a man between 18 and 35 years old in good health and CMV-seronegative. Each CDR3 is given with its conserved first and last residue. A D gene is named only where the DNA matches it firmly.

D: -; J: TRBJ2-7; V: TRBV30; CDR3: CAWSVSDSNEQYF; DNA: TGTGCCTGGAGTGTTTCGGACAGTAACGAGCAGTACTTC
D: -; J: TRBJ1-2; V: TRBV19; CDR3: CASRGFHGYTF; DNA: TGTGCCTCGCGGGGATTTCATGGCTACACCTTC
D: -; J: TRBJ1-1; V: TRBV5-1; CDR3: CASSLGRGGTEAFF; DNA: TGCGCCAGCAGCTTGGGAAGAGGGGGAACTGAAGCTTTCTTT
D: -; J: TRBJ2-3; V: TRBV6-4; CDR3: CASSDSSDPTDTQYF; DNA: TGTGCCAGCAGTGACTCTAGCGACCCCACAGATACGCAGTATTTT
D: -; J: TRBJ2-5; V: TRBV7-8; CDR3: CASSLVGTDLGAQYF; DNA: TGTGCCAGCAGCTTAGTCGGGACTGACCTAGGGGCCCAGTACTTC
D: TRBD1; J: TRBJ1-6; V: TRBV4-1; CDR3: CASSPGGRGPNSPLHF; DNA: TGCGCCAGCAGCCCGGGCGGCAGGGGGCCGAATTCACCCCTCCACTTT
D: TRBD1; J: TRBJ1-1; V: TRBV7-7; CDR3: CASSEDRETEAFF; DNA: TGTGCTAGCAGCGAGGACAGGGAGACTGAAGCTTTCTTT
D: TRBD2; J: TRBJ2-1; V: TRBV5-1; CDR3: CASSSAGVAYNEQFF; DNA: TGCGCCAGCAGCTCGGCGGGAGTCGCCTACAATGAGCAGTTCTTC
D: -; J: TRBJ1-1; V: TRBV5-4; CDR3: CASSLKPRDTEAFF; DNA: TGTGCCAGCAGCCTGAAGCCCCGGGACACTGAAGCTTTCTTT
D: -; J: TRBJ1-5; V: TRBV6-1; CDR3: CASSDSVNQPQHF; DNA: TGTGCCAGCAGTGATTCCGTCAATCAGCCCCAGCATTTT
D: -; J: TRBJ1-1; V: TRBV2; CDR3: CASSEDQGPTEAFF; DNA: TGTGCCAGCAGTGAGGATCAGGGGCCCACTGAAGCTTTCTTT
D: -; J: TRBJ1-1; V: TRBV7-8; CDR3: CASSLDGVEAFF; DNA: TGTGCCAGCAGCTTAGATGGAGTAGAGGCTTTCTTT
D: -; J: TRBJ2-7; V: TRBV9; CDR3: CASSAAGSYEQYF; DNA: TGTGCCAGCAGCGCGGCAGGCTCTTACGAGCAGTACTTC
D: TRBD2; J: TRBJ2-2; V: TRBV5-8; CDR3: CASSPGYSGGLLSGELFF; DNA: TGTGCCAGCAGCCCAGGTTACAGCGGGGGTCTCCTTTCCGGGGAGCTGTTTTTT
D: -; J: TRBJ2-1; V: TRBV11-3; CDR3: CASSPSEGNPGDEQFF; DNA: TGTGCCAGCAGCCCCAGCGAGGGCAATCCGGGCGATGAGCAGTTCTTC
D: -; J: TRBJ1-4; V: TRBV6-5; CDR3: CASRGYRDEEKLFF; DNA: TGTGCCAGCAGGGGGTACAGGGACGAGGAAAAACTGTTTTTT
D: TRBD2; J: TRBJ2-1; V: TRBV23-1; CDR3: CASIAGERISYNEQFF; DNA: TGCGCCAGCATCGCGGGGGAGCGGATCTCCTACAATGAGCAGTTCTTC
D: TRBD1; J: TRBJ1-4; V: TRBV18; CDR3: CASSLTGTATNEKLFF; DNA: TGTGCCAGCTCACTGACAGGGACTGCAACTAATGAAAAACTGTTTTTT
D: TRBD1; J: TRBJ2-6; V: TRBV5-1; CDR3: CASSLQGLGANVLTF; DNA: TGCGCCAGCAGCTTACAGGGGCTTGGGGCCAACGTCCTGACTTTC
D: -; J: TRBJ2-1; V: TRBV7-2; CDR3: CASSLGGQTYNEQFF; DNA: TGTGCCAGCAGCTTAGGGGGGCAGACCTACAATGAGCAGTTCTTC
D: TRBD1; J: TRBJ1-1; V: TRBV13; CDR3: CASSWGQGAEAFF; DNA: TGTGCCAGCAGCTGGGGACAGGGGGCTGAAGCTTTCTTT
D: -; J: TRBJ1-2; V: TRBV7-8; CDR3: CASSPLGGGDYGYTF; DNA: TGTGCCAGCAGCCCTCTCGGAGGGGGGGATTATGGCTACACCTTC
D: TRBD1; J: TRBJ1-5; V: TRBV18; CDR3: CASSPPGQGQPQHF; DNA: TGTGCCAGCTCACCACCGGGACAGGGACAGCCCCAGCATTTT
D: TRBD2; J: TRBJ2-1; V: TRBV5-1; CDR3: CASSPWAGGLGNEQFF; DNA: TGCGCCAGCAGCCCCTGGGCGGGGGGGCTCGGCAATGAGCAGTTCTTC
D: TRBD1; J: TRBJ1-3; V: TRBV5-1; CDR3: CASSPRTGLGDTIYF; DNA: TGCGCCAGCAGCCCGCGGACAGGGCTAGGGGACACCATATATTTT
D: TRBD2; J: TRBJ2-3; V: TRBV7-9; CDR3: CASRRGSGYLSTDTQYF; DNA: TGTGCCAGCCGGCGGGGTAGCGGGTACCTCTCCACAGATACGCAGTATTTT
D: -; J: TRBJ2-3; V: TRBV6-1; CDR3: CASSPGTTHTDTQYF; DNA: TGTGCCAGCAGTCCCGGGACAACTCACACAGATACGCAGTATTTT
D: -; J: TRBJ2-7; V: TRBV4-1; CDR3: CASSQVTGTPYEQYF; DNA: TGCGCCAGCAGCCAAGTTACAGGGACCCCCTACGAGCAGTACTTC
D: -; J: TRBJ2-7; V: TRBV7-2; CDR3: CASSLQRGNEQYF; DNA: TGTGCCAGCAGCTTACAAAGAGGAAACGAGCAGTACTTC
D: TRBD1; J: TRBJ1-3; V: TRBV4-1; CDR3: CASSRLGQDLSGNTIYF; DNA: TGCGCCAGCAGCCGCCTCGGACAGGACCTCTCTGGAAACACCATATATTTT
D: TRBD2; J: TRBJ2-3; V: TRBV7-9; CDR3: CASSPPLASYTDTQYF; DNA: TGTGCCAGCAGCCCCCCACTAGCGTCGTACACAGATACGCAGTATTTT